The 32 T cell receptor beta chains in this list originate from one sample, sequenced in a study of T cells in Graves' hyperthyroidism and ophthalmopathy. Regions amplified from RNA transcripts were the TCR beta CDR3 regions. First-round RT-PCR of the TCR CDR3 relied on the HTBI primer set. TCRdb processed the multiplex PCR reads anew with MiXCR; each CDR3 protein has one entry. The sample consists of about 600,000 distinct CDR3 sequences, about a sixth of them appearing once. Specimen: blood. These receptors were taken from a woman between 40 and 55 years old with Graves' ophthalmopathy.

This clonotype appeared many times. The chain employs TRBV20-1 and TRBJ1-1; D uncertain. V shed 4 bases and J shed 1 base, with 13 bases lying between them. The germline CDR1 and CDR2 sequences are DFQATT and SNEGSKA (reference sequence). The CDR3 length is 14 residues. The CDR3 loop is CSAILGRSNTEAFF. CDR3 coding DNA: TGCAGTGCTATCCTCGGCAGGTCGAACACTGAAGCTTTCTTT.

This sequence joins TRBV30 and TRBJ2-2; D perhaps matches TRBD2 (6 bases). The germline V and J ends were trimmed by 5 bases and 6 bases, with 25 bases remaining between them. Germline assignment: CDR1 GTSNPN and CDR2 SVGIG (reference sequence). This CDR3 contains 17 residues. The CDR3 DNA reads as TGTGCCTGGCATGGGGGGAAAACGACGCTCACGGCCGGGGAGCTGTTTTTT. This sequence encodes CAWHGGKTTLTAGELFF.

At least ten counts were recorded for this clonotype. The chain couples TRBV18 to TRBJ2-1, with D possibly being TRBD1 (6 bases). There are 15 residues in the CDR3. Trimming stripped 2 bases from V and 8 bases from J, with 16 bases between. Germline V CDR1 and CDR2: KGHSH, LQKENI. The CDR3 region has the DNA TGTGCCAGCTCACCAGTCTTCGTGAAGGGGGATGAGCAGTTCTTC. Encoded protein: CASSPVFVKGDEQFF.

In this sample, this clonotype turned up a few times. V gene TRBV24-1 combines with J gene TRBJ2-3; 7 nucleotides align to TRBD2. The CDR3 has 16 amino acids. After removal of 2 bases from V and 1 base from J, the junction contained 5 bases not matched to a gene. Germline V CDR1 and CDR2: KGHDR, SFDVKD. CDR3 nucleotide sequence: TGTGCCACCAGTGATTATGGGGGGGACGGCACAGATACGCAGTATTTT. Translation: CATSDYGGDGTDTQYF.

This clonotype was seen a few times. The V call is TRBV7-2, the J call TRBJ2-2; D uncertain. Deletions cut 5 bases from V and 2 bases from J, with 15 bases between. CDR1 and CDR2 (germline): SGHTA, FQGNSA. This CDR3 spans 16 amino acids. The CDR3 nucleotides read TGTGCCAGCAGCCCGCGGACGGTAAAAAACACCGGGGAGCTGTTTTTT. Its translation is CASSPRTVKNTGELFF.

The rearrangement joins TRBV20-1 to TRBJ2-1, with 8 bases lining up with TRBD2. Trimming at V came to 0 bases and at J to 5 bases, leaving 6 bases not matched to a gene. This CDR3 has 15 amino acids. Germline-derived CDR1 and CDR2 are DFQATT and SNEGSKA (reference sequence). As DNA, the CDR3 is TGCAGTGCTAGAGATTTAGCGGGGCTTAACAATGAGCAGTTCTTC. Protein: CSARDLAGLNNEQFF.

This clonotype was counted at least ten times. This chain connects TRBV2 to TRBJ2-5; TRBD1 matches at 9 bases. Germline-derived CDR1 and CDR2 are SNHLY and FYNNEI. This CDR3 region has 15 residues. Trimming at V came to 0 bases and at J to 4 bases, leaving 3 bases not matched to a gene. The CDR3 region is CASSEAADRGETQYF. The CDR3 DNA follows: TGTGCCAGCAGTGAAGCGGCGGACAGGGGAGAGACCCAGTACTTC. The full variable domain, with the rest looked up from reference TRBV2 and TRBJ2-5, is EPEVTQTPSHQVTQMGQEVILRCVPISNHLYFYWYRQILGQKVEFLVSFYNNEISEKSEIFDDQFSVERPDGSNFTLKIRSTKLEDSAMYFCASSEAADRGETQYFGPGTRLLVL.

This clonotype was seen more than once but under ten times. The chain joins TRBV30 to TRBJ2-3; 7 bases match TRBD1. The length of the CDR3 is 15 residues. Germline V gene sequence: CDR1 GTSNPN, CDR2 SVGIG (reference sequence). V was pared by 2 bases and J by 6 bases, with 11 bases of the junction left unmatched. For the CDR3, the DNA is TGTGCCTGGAGTATTAACAGGGGCTTCACGGATACGCAGTATTTT. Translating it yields CAWSINRGFTDTQYF.

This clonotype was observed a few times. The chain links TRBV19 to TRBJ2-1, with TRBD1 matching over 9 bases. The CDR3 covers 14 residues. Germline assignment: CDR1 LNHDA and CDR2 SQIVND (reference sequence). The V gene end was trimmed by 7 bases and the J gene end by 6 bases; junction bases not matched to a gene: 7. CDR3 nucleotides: TGTGCCAGTAACACCGGGACAGGGTTCAATGAGCAGTTCTTC. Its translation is CASNTGTGFNEQFF.

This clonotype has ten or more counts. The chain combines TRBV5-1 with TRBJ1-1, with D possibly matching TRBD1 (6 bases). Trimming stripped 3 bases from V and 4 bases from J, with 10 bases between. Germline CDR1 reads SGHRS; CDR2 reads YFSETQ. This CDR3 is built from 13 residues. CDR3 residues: CASSWTDGTEAFF. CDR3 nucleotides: TGCGCCAGCAGCTGGACAGACGGCACTGAAGCTTTCTTT.

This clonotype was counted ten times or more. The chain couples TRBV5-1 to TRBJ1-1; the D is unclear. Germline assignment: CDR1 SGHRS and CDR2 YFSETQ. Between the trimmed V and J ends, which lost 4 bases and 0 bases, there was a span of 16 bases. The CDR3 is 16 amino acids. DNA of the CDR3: TGCGCCAGCAGCCCATCGTCCCCGACCGTGAACACTGAAGCTTTCTTT. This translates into CASSPSSPTVNTEAFF.

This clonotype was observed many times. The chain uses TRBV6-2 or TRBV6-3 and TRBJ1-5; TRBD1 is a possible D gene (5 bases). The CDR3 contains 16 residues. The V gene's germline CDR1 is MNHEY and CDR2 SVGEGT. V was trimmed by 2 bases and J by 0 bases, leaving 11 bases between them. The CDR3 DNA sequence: TGTGCCAGCAGTTACCCGGCAGGGTCTAGCAATCAGCCCCAGCATTTT. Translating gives CASSYPAGSSNQPQHF.

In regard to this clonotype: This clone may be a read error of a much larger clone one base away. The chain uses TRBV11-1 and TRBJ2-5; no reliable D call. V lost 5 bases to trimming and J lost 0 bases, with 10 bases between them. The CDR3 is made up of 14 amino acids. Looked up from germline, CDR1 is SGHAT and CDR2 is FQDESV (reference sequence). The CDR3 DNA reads TGTGCCAGCAGCCCTGGCTACAACCAAGAGACCCAGTACTTC. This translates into CASSPGYNQETQYF.

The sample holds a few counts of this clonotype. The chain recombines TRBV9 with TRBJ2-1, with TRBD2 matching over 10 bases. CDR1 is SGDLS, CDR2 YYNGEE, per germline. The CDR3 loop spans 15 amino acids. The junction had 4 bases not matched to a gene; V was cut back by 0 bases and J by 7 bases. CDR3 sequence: CASSVVSGGANEQFF. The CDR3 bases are TGTGCCAGCAGCGTAGTGAGCGGGGGGGCTAATGAGCAGTTCTTC.

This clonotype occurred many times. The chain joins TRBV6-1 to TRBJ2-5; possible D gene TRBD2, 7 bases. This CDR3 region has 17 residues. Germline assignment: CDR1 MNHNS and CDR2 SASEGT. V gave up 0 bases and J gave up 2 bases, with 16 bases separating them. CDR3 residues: CASSEAGRGAYQETQYF. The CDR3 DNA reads TGTGCCAGCAGTGAAGCAGGCCGGGGGGCCTATCAAGAGACCCAGTACTTC.

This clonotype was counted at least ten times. CDR3 sequence: CAWRGYQASGIYNEQFF. The CDR3 region has the DNA TGTGCCTGGCGGGGGTACCAGGCTAGCGGAATTTACAATGAGCAGTTCTTC. V gene TRBV30 combines with J gene TRBJ2-1; 7 bases agree with TRBD2. Germline-derived CDR1 and CDR2 are GTSNPN and SVGIG (reference sequence). There are 17 residues in the CDR3. V shed 5 bases and J 4 bases; nucleotides not matched to a gene: 17.

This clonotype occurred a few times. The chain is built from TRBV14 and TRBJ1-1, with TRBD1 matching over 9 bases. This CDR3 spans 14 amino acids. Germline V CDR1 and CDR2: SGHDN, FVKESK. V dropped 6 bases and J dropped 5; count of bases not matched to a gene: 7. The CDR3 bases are TGTGCCAGCAGAAGGACAGGGGCGGGTACTGAAGCTTTCTTT. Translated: CASRRTGAGTEAFF.

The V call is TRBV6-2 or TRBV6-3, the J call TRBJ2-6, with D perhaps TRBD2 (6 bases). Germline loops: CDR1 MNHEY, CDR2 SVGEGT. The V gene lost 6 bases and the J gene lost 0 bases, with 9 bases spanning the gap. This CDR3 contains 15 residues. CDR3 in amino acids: CASRVGSSGANVLTF. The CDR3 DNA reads TGTGCCAGCAGAGTCGGGAGCTCTGGGGCCAACGTCCTGACTTTC.

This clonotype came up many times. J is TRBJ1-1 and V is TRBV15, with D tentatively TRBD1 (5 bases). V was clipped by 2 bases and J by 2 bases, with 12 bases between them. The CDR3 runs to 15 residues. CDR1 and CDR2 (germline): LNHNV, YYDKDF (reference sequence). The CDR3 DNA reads TGTGCCACCAGCAGAAGGAAGGGGCTAAACACTGAAGCTTTCTTT. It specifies CATSRRKGLNTEAFF.

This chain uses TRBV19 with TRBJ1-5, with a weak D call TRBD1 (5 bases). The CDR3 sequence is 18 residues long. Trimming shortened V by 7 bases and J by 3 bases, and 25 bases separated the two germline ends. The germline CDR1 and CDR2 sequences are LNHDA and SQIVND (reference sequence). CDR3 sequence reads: CASMSSTTGRLYNQPQHF. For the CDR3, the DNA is TGTGCCAGTATGAGTTCAACCACGGGACGGCTTTACAATCAGCCCCAGCATTTT.

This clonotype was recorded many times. The DNA of the CDR3 is TGTGCCTGGAGTGTACTAGACAGCAGAGACGGTGAAGCTTTCTTT. This encodes CAWSVLDSRDGEAFF. The chain carries TRBV30 and TRBJ1-1; maybe TRBD1 (5 bases). The CDR3 has 15 residues. V was clipped by 0 bases and J by 7 bases, with 18 bases between them. Germline V gene sequence: CDR1 GTSNPN, CDR2 SVGIG (reference sequence).

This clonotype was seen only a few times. CDR3 sequence: CASSTGPNSPQHF. The CDR3 DNA reads TGTGCCAGCAGTACAGGGCCGAATTCGCCCCAGCATTTT. This sequence joins TRBV6-1 and TRBJ1-5; weak D call: TRBD1 (6 bases). The length of the CDR3 is 13 residues. The ends were cut back, 5 bases at V and 9 bases at J, with 14 bases in the middle. Germline-derived CDR1 and CDR2 are MNHNS and SASEGT.

The CDR3 nucleotides read TGTGCCAGCAGTGCAATTTGGACCCCCTACGAGCAGTACTTC. Its protein is CASSAIWTPYEQYF. V usage is TRBV27 and J usage is TRBJ2-7, with D unresolved. Trimming removed 5 bases at V and 2 bases at J, with 13 bases between. The CDR3 length is 14 residues. CDR1 is MNHEY, CDR2 SMNVEV, per germline (reference sequence).

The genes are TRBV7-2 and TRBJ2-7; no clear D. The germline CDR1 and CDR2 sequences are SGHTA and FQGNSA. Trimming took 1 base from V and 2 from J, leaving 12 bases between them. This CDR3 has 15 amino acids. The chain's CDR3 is CASSLEHTSTYEQYF. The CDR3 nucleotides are TGTGCCAGCAGCTTAGAGCATACATCGACCTACGAGCAGTACTTC.

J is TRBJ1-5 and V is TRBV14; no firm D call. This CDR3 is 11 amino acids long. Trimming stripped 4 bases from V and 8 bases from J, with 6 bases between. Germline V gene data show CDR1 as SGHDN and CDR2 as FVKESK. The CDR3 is CASSRVEPQHF. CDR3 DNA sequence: TGTGCCAGCAGCCGGGTGGAGCCCCAGCATTTT.

The CDR3 bases are TGTGCCAGCAGCGGAGACTGGCGATCCGTCGAGCAGTTCTTC. Protein product: CASSGDWRSVEQFF. The V call is TRBV2, the J call TRBJ2-1; D ambiguous. The V end lost 6 bases, the J end lost 10 bases, and 19 bases lay between the germline ends. The germline V gene has CDR1 SNHLY and CDR2 FYNNEI. This CDR3 comprises 14 residues.

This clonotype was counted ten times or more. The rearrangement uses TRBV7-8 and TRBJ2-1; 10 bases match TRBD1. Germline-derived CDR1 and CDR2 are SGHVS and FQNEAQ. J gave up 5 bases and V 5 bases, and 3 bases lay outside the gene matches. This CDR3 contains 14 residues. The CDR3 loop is CASSTGQGDNEQFF. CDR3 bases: TGTGCCAGCAGCACAGGACAGGGGGACAATGAGCAGTTCTTC. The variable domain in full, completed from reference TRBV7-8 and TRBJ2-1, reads GAGVSQSPRYKVAKRGQDVALRCDPISGHVSLFWYQQALGQGPEFLTYFQNEAQLDKSGLPSDRFFAERPEGSVSTLKIQRTQQEDSAVYLCASSTGQGDNEQFFGPGTRLTVL.

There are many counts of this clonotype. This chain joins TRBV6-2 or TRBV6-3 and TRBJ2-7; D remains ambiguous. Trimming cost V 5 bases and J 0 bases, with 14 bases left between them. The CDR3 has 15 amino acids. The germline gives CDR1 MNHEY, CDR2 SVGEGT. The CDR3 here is CASSALRTVSYEQYF. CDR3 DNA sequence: TGTGCCAGCAGTGCTCTTCGGACGGTCTCCTACGAGCAGTACTTC.

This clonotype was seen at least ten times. For the CDR3, the DNA is TGTGCCAGCAGTTGGCAGGGACAGGTGATCACTGAAGCTTTCTTT. Amino acids: CASSWQGQVITEAFF. V gene TRBV27 combines with J gene TRBJ1-1, with TRBD1 matching 8 bases. V lost 4 bases, J lost 4 bases, and 8 bases stayed unmatched. Germline V gene sequence: CDR1 MNHEY, CDR2 SMNVEV (reference sequence). CDR3 length: 15 amino acids.

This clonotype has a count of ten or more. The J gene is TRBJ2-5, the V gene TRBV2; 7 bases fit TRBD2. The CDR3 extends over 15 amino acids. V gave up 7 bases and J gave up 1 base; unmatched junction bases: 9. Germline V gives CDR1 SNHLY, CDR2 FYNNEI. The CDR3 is CASNGLAVTQETQYF. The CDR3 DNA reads TGTGCCAGCAACGGGCTAGCGGTGACCCAAGAGACCCAGTACTTC. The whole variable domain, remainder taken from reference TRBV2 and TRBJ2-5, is EPEVTQTPSHQVTQMGQEVILRCVPISNHLYFYWYRQILGQKVEFLVSFYNNEISEKSEIFDDQFSVERPDGSNFTLKIRSTKLEDSAMYFCASNGLAVTQETQYFGPGTRLLVL.

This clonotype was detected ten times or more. CDR3: CATKAEAGITDTQYF. The CDR3 bases are TGTGCCACAAAAGCAGAAGCGGGCATAACAGATACGCAGTATTTT. The rearrangement uses TRBV2 and TRBJ2-3; the D gene is possibly TRBD2 (6 bases). Per germline, CDR1 SNHLY and CDR2 FYNNEI. V was trimmed by 10 bases and J by 3 bases, leaving 20 bases between them. The CDR3 runs to 15 residues. The full variable domain, with the rest looked up from reference TRBV2 and TRBJ2-3, is EPEVTQTPSHQVTQMGQEVILRCVPISNHLYFYWYRQILGQKVEFLVSFYNNEISEKSEIFDDQFSVERPDGSNFTLKIRSTKLEDSAMYFCATKAEAGITDTQYFGPGTRLTVL.

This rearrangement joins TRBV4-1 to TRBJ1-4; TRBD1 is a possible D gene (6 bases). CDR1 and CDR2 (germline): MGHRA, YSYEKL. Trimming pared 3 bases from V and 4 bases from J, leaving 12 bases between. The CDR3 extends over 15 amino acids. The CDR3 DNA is TGCGCCAGCAGCCAGGCCGGGACAAGTAATGAAAAACTGTTTTTT. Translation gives CASSQAGTSNEKLFF.